Sequencing of this T cell receptor (beta chain) was carried out in a study of CD8 T cells in ankylosing spondylitis. Study-wide results and limits: It appeared that ankylosing spondylitis blood was characterized by a TCR beta motif of about 8 highly homologous variants. Reportedly, matched ankylosing spondylitis synovial fluid was significantly enriched for disease-linked clones.

This clonotype was seen a handful of times. The antigen is undetermined. The CDR3 length is 16 residues. From germline, CDR1 is MNHEY and CDR2 SMNVEV (reference sequence). Unmatched junction bases numbered 14, after V lost 6 bases and J lost 5 bases. The TCR beta libraries were generated through quantitative 5'-RACE incorporating molecular barcodes. Each CDR3 protein gets one entry after TCRdb re-called the 5' RACE reads with MiXCR. The table includes about 210,000 distinct CDR3 sequences, about 7% detected once. The chain employs TRBV27 and TRBJ2-7; 9 bases map to TRBD1. This TCR was recovered from a male donor with ankylosing spondylitis. The specimen was blood, either unsorted or a sorted T cell fraction (not recorded which). CDR3 coding DNA: TGTGCCAGCAGCCGCTTATCGGGACAGGGAGCTCACGAGCAGTACTTC. Its protein product is CASSRLSGQGAHEQYF.